This TCR beta chain was sequenced during a study of shared clonotypes between healthy human individuals. General study results and limits: About 5% of naive CD4 clonotypes were shared across a few donors.

The repertoire was sequenced with immunoSEQ multiplex PCR; TCRdb's copy has only in-frame clones and lacks some. The table includes more than 1,200,000 clones, approximately 98.5% detected once. Comments on this clone: Antigen: not known.

V was pared by 6 bases and J by 0 bases, with 5 bases of the junction left unmatched. The CDR3 has 14 residues. Germline assignment: CDR1 MNHNS and CDR2 SASEGT. Source material: naive CD4+ T cells sorted from blood. Subset: CD45RA+ positively selected. The rearrangement uses TRBV6-1 and TRBJ2-7, with TRBD1 matching over 7 bases. The sequence was obtained from a man in his thirties or forties in good health. CDR3 nucleotide sequence: TGTGCCAGCAGGAGGACAGGACCCTCCTACGAGCAGTACTTC. It translates to CASRRTGPSYEQYF.